Below, 10 T cell receptor beta chains from the same sample are listed, as sequenced in a study of blood T cell repertoires in COVID-19. Generated by immunoSEQ multiplex PCR, the TCRdb table keeps only in-frame clones and is missing some. In the table there are 200,000 or so clones, roughly 86% of which are singletons. Sequences were obtained from peripheral blood. The receptors originated from a woman aged 70-85 years with active or convalescent COVID-19.

The chain couples TRBV6-5 to TRBJ1-1, with 8 bases aligning to TRBD1. After removal of 0 bases from V and 4 bases from J, the junction contained 4 bases not matched to a gene. From germline, CDR1 is MNHEY and CDR2 SVGAGI. CDR3 length: 15 residues. Written as DNA, the CDR3 is TGTGCCAGCAGTTACTCAAGGACAGGGCCCACTGAAGCTTTCTTT. Translated, it gives CASSYSRTGPTEAFF.

The CDR3 DNA sequence: TGTGCCAGCTCACCGAGCACTAGCGGGAGGTTGAGTGAGCAGTTCTTC. Translating it yields CASSPSTSGRLSEQFF. The genes are TRBV18 and TRBJ2-1; 12 bases are shared with TRBD2. This CDR3 comprises 16 residues. J lost 9 bases, V lost 3 bases, and 9 bases had no gene match. Germline-derived CDR1 and CDR2 are KGHSH and LQKENI.

CDR3 nucleotides: TGCGCCAGCAGCTTGGGGACAGTCAATGAGCAGTTCTTC. Translating gives CASSLGTVNEQFF. The V gene is TRBV5-1, the J gene TRBJ2-1, with TRBD1 as a possible D gene (6 bases). Germline CDR1 reads SGHRS; CDR2 reads YFSETQ. This CDR3 contains 13 residues. The V and J ends lost 0 bases and 6 bases respectively, with 7 bases between them.

In its sample, this clone was seen a few times. The chain joins TRBV25-1 to TRBJ2-5; weak D call: TRBD2 (5 bases). The CDR3 contains 13 residues. V lost 7 bases to trimming and J lost 3 bases, with 12 bases between them. CDR1 is MGHDK and CDR2 is SYGVNS in the germline V gene. As DNA, the CDR3 is TGTGCCAGCACGGAGGCGGGTAAAGAGACCCAGTACTTC. It translates to CASTEAGKETQYF.

The V and J genes are TRBV28 and TRBJ1-4; D gene unclear. This CDR3 is built from 13 residues. Trimming removed 1 base from V and 8 bases from J, with 8 bases in between. CDR1 and CDR2 (germline): MDHEN, SYDVKM. The DNA for the CDR3 is TGTGCCAGCAGTTTATATGGGGAGGAAAAACTGTTTTTT. The encoded protein is CASSLYGEEKLFF.

The J gene is TRBJ2-3, the V gene TRBV6-5, with 8 positions matching TRBD2. The trim removed 5 bases at V and 3 bases at J, leaving 4 bases unmatched. CDR3 size: 14 residues. Germline assignment: CDR1 MNHEY and CDR2 SVGAGI. CDR3 amino acids: CASSRREGTDTQYF. The CDR3, as DNA: TGTGCCAGCAGTAGACGGGAGGGGACAGATACGCAGTATTTT.

The chain employs TRBV11-3 and TRBJ2-7; 9 nucleotides agree with TRBD1. Germline V lookup: CDR1 SGHNT, CDR2 YENEEA. The CDR3 covers 17 residues. With V trimmed by 10 bases and J by 5 bases, 21 bases remained unmatched. CDR3 nucleotide sequence: TGTGCCAATCCCGACAGGGGGAATGAGGTAGCGGGCCACGAGCAGTACTTC. This translates into CANPDRGNEVAGHEQYF.

Concerning this clone: It may be a read error: a sequence one base away is much more abundant. The V and J genes are TRBV7-9 and TRBJ2-3; unclear D gene. Between the trimmed V and J ends, which lost 3 bases and 4 bases, there was a span of 5 bases. The length of the CDR3 is 12 residues. Germline CDR1 reads SEHNR; CDR2 reads FQNEAQ (reference sequence). CDR3 nucleotides: TGTGCCAGCAGCTTCAACTCAGATACGCAGTATTTT. Amino acid sequence: CASSFNSDTQYF.

V is TRBV2 and J is TRBJ1-5, with a weak D call TRBD1 (5 bases). Germline V gene data show CDR1 as SNHLY and CDR2 as FYNNEI. The CDR3 is made up of 14 amino acids. The germline V and J ends were trimmed by 7 bases and 5 bases, with 15 bases remaining between them. The CDR3 DNA reads TGTGCCAGCACCCGTACAGGATTGGATCAGCCCCAGCATTTT. As protein: CASTRTGLDQPQHF.

The sample holds one count of this clone. The V and J genes are TRBV2 and TRBJ2-1; 7 bases agree with TRBD2. This CDR3 contains 12 residues. CDR1 is SNHLY and CDR2 is FYNNEI in the germline V gene. With V trimmed by 6 bases and J by 5 bases, 1 base remained unmatched. The CDR3 loop is CASRTSHNEQFF. CDR3 DNA: TGTGCCAGCAGGACTAGCCACAATGAGCAGTTCTTC. Looking up the rest from reference TRBV2 and TRBJ2-1 gives the full variable domain: EPEVTQTPSHQVTQMGQEVILRCVPISNHLYFYWYRQILGQKVEFLVSFYNNEISEKSEIFDDQFSVERPDGSNFTLKIRSTKLEDSAMYFCASRTSHNEQFFGPGTRLTVL.